A selection of T cell receptor beta chains follows, all from one sample in a study of shared clonotypes between healthy human individuals. Only in-frame clones appear in the TCRdb table, and some are missing; sequencing was by immunoSEQ multiplex PCR. The table has about 1.5 million clones, 98% seen once. The sequencing sample was made of naive CD4+ T cells sorted from blood. These receptors all stem from a man aged 25-45 years in good health. CDR3s include the opening cysteine and the closing phenylalanine or tryptophan.

j_call | v_call | cdr3_aa
TRBJ2-3 | TRBV28 | CASSLFSGTDTQYF
TRBJ1-1 | TRBV14 | CASSPGTYKAFF
TRBJ2-7 | TRBV4-1 | CASSQGLGNEQYF
TRBJ1-2 | TRBV2 | CASSEAPRGGGYTF
TRBJ1-5 | TRBV7-9 | CASSNYSQPQHF
TRBJ1-5 | TRBV28 | CASSFTTQPQHF
TRBJ2-7 | TRBV5-8 | CASSLSSGSGRALSYEQYF
TRBJ2-5 | TRBV11-2 | CASSLLLAGETQYF
TRBJ2-7 | TRBV27 | CASSPDRLGWQYF
TRBJ2-6 | TRBV11-2 | CASSLLGGGISSGANVLTF
TRBJ2-1 | TRBV6-1 | CASSEVPGVAQFF
TRBJ1-2 | TRBV7-8 | CASSGTGGVGGYTF
TRBJ2-7 | TRBV30 | CALGTYEQYF
TRBJ2-3 | TRBV7-4 | CASSQTDTQYF
TRBJ2-1 | TRBV6-5 | CASSYSARGSYNEQFF
TRBJ2-5 | TRBV7-2 | CASSAAGTQETQYF
TRBJ1-5 | TRBV28 | CASSRGSGIHQPQHF
TRBJ2-7 | TRBV29-1 | CSVKQGIWEQYF
TRBJ2-7 | TRBV27 | CASSFRDSSYEQYF
TRBJ2-7 | TRBV5-6 | CASSSTSGYEQYF
TRBJ2-3 | TRBV4-3 | CASSQGPTPIHTQYF